This entry concerns a single T cell receptor beta chain. Germline values: CDR1 SEHNR, CDR2 FQNEAQ (reference sequence). The trim removed 5 bases at V and 3 bases at J, leaving 7 bases unmatched. There are 15 residues in the CDR3. Clones were sequenced by immunoSEQ multiplex PCR, and TCRdb holds only the in-frame ones, with some missing. The sample includes 150,000 or so clones, roughly 90% of them seen just once. This sample is part of a study of radiation and T cells in renal cell carcinoma. Time point: baseline pretreatment blood. Treatment in this sample: 15 Gy SBRT to primary tumor, nephrectomy 4 weeks later.

The rearrangement links TRBV7-9 to TRBJ2-1, with 7 nucleotides matching TRBD2. The input for sequencing was blood, taken from a patient whose treatment included radiotherapy and nephrectomy. This TCR derives from a woman between 65 and 79 years old with renal cell carcinoma. CDR3 sequence (DNA): TGTGCCAGCAGCCCTCCCGCGGGGGACTACAATGAGCAGTTCTTC. Translation: CASSPPAGDYNEQFF.